The source of this T cell receptor beta chain is a study of beta chain features in type 1 diabetes. Overall study results and limits: Within the patient group, naive, central memory and Treg TCRB repertoires appeared more similar to each other than within healthy donors. Any PCR bias toward short templates would affect both groups alike.

Blood was drawn once from each donor into heparinised tubes. The draws averaged approximately 120 mL. V lost 6 bases, J lost 3 bases, and 11 bases lay in between. CDR1 SNHLY and CDR2 FYNNEI come from the germline V gene. The CDR3 sequence is 13 residues long. Details on this clone: Its antigen remains unidentified.

As every portion of the isolated RNA was reverse transcribed, the sequencing read expressed TCRB transcripts. The repertoire was sequenced with immunoSEQ multiplex PCR; TCRdb's copy has only in-frame clones and lacks some. The sample records around 340,000 clones, about 20% being singletons. Sequenced: naive CD4+ T cells from blood. The sequence derives from a young woman in good health. The V gene is TRBV2, the J gene TRBJ1-2; D is uncertain. The CDR3 DNA sequence: TGTGCCAGCAGGGCAGTCGGAGACTATGGCTACACCTTC. Protein sequence: CASRAVGDYGYTF.